Listed below are T cell receptor beta chains from one sample, sequenced in a study of blood T cell repertoires in COVID-19. Assay: immunoSEQ multiplex PCR; the TCRdb copy retains only in-frame clones and omits some. The top ten hold about 6.9% of the sample, which has 190,000 or so clones, around 80% seen once. Sequences were obtained from peripheral blood. Source of these receptors: a human donor with acute or convalescent COVID-19. The donor label of this sample is uncertain. CDR3s include the opening cysteine and the closing phenylalanine or tryptophan. The D gene is left open where the match is weak. Clone size is shown for a subset of rows, as once, few, many or a class of expanded clone.

TRBJ1-1	NA	TRBV12-5	NA	TGTGCTAGTGGTTTGGGACCGCAGGGCGGAACTGAAGCTTTCTTT	CASGLGPQGGTEAFF
TRBJ1-2	TRBD1	TRBV27	NA	TGTGCCAGCAGGATGACAGGGGACTATGGCTACACCTTC	CASRMTGDYGYTF
TRBJ1-3	NA	TRBV6-5	NA	TGTGCCAGCAGATTAGGGGGCTCTGGAAACACCATATATTTT	CASRLGGSGNTIYF
TRBJ2-7	TRBD1	TRBV6-6	NA	TGTGCCAGCGGCAGGGGGTTTTACGAGCAGTACTTC	CASGRGFYEQYF
TRBJ1-3	NA	TRBV19	NA	TGTGCCAGTAGTATCTCCGGAAACACCATATATTTT	CASSISGNTIYF
TRBJ2-2	NA	TRBV30	NA	TGTGCCTGGACCTGGATAAGGGGAACCGGGGAGCTGTTTTTT	CAWTWIRGTGELFF
TRBJ2-7	NA	TRBV19	NA	TGTGCCAGTAGTATCGGCAGGGGTCCCTACGAGCAGTACTTC	CASSIGRGPYEQYF
TRBJ2-5	TRBD1	TRBV27	NA	TGTGCCAGCAGTAGGCGGACAGGGGGCGTGGAGACCCAGTACTTC	CASSRRTGGVETQYF
TRBJ1-3	NA	TRBV18	NA	TGTGCCAGCTCACCATTTTATCCCGAGAACTCTGGAAACACCATATATTTT	CASSPFYPENSGNTIYF
TRBJ2-7	TRBD2	TRBV5-4	NA	TGTGCCAGCAGCATGAAGCGGGGGGCCTCGAGCGAGCAGTACTTC	CASSMKRGASSEQYF
TRBJ1-3	TRBD1	TRBV6-1	NA	TGTGCCAGCAGTGAACCCCGGGACAGGGGAAGAAACACCATATATTTT	CASSEPRDRGRNTIYF
TRBJ1-1	NA	TRBV18	NA	TGTGCCAGCTCACCACCTTCTCGAATACAGGTGTCCACTGAAGCTTTCTTT	CASSPPSRIQVSTEAFF
TRBJ2-2	TRBD2	TRBV18	once	TGTGCCAGCTCACGCTGGGCGGGAGACACCGGGGAGCTGTTTTTT	CASSRWAGDTGELFF
TRBJ1-2	TRBD1	TRBV7-9	few	TGTGCCAGCAGCTTTAGGACAGGGATCGGCGGCTACACCTTC	CASSFRTGIGGYTF
TRBJ2-4	NA	TRBV6-1	NA	TGTGCCAGCAGTGATGGGGGGGGCGAAAGAAACATTCAGTACTTC	CASSDGGGERNIQYF
TRBJ1-1	NA	TRBV5-6	NA	TGTGCCAGCAGATCTCAGGGGTTCGGCACTGAAGCTTTCTTT	CASRSQGFGTEAFF
TRBJ2-5	TRBD2	TRBV29-1	NA	TGCAGCGTTGACGTTTTGCGGGAGAGGGGCCAAGAGACCCAGTACTTC	CSVDVLRERGQETQYF
TRBJ2-3	NA	TRBV19	NA	TGTGCCAGTAGTATAGACTCACAGGGCCCCTATACGCAGTATTTT	CASSIDSQGPYTQYF
TRBJ2-3	NA	TRBV28	NA	TGTGCCAGCAGTCTTATGGCGGGACAGCCGTCTAGCACAGATACGCAGTATTTT	CASSLMAGQPSSTDTQYF
TRBJ2-1	NA	TRBV11-3	NA	TGTGCCAGCAGCTTAGGGACATCCGAAAACAATGAGCAGTTCTTC	CASSLGTSENNEQFF
TRBJ2-6	NA	TRBV6-5	NA	TGTGCCAGCAGTTCTACTTCGGGGTCTGGGGCCAACGTCCTGACTTTC	CASSSTSGSGANVLTF
TRBJ2-5	TRBD2	TRBV7-2	NA	TGTGCCACCTCAAGAGGTCCTAGCGGGATAGAGACCCAGTACTTC	CATSRGPSGIETQYF
TRBJ2-5	TRBD1	TRBV10-1	NA	TGCGCCAGCAGTCCACAGGGGCAGCTTAAAGAGACCCAGTACTTC	CASSPQGQLKETQYF
TRBJ2-5	TRBD1	TRBV5-4	NA	TGTGCCAGCAGCCCGGACAGGGGGCAGGTGGAGACCCAGTACTTC	CASSPDRGQVETQYF
TRBJ2-3	TRBD2	TRBV19	NA	TGTGCCAGTACCCCCCGCGGGGGGGTAGATACGCAGTATTTT	CASTPRGGVDTQYF
TRBJ2-7	TRBD1	TRBV12-3/TRBV12-4	few	TGTGCCAGCAGTTCACAGGGGGTTAGGGAGCAGTACTTC	CASSSQGVREQYF
TRBJ1-4	TRBD1	TRBV6-1	once	TGTGCCAGCAGTGAAGCTTCAGGACAGGGCGGAAAACTGTTTTTT	CASSEASGQGGKLFF
TRBJ2-7	TRBD2	TRBV12-5	NA	TGTGCTAGTGGTTTGGGACTTAGCGGGACTTCCTACGAGCAGTACTTC	CASGLGLSGTSYEQYF
TRBJ2-5	TRBD2	TRBV5-1	NA	TGCGCCAGCAGCACAAGTCCCGGGACTAGGGGTGAGACCCAGTACTTC	CASSTSPGTRGETQYF
TRBJ2-2	NA	TRBV19	NA	TGTGCCAGTAGGGAAGGGGTATGGACCGGGGAGCTGTTTTTT	CASREGVWTGELFF
TRBJ2-7	TRBD2	TRBV3-1/TRBV3-2	NA	TGTGCCAGCAGCCAAGGGACTAGAGAGTACTTC	CASSQGTREYF
TRBJ2-7	NA	TRBV5-8	NA	TGTGCCAGCAGCTTGTACGGGTCCTACGAGCAGTACTTC	CASSLYGSYEQYF
TRBJ2-2	NA	TRBV2	NA	TGTGCCAGCAGTGACGATCAAGCGGTAAACACCGGGGAGCTGTTTTTT	CASSDDQAVNTGELFF
TRBJ2-3	TRBD2	TRBV3-1/TRBV3-2	NA	TGTGCCAGCAGCCAAGGAGGCGCTAGCGGGACAGATACGCAGTATTTT	CASSQGGASGTDTQYF
TRBJ1-3	NA	TRBV21-1	once	TGTGCCAGCAGCGGCCGGGACAGGGTTCCCTCTGGAAACACCATATATTTT	CASSGRDRVPSGNTIYF
TRBJ2-2	TRBD1	TRBV5-1	once	TGCGCCAGCAGCTTACAGGGGTACGGGGAGCTGTTTTTT	CASSLQGYGELFF
TRBJ2-7	TRBD2	TRBV27	few	TGTGCCAGCAGTTCCTGGACTAGCGGGAGTAAATACGAGCAGTACTTC	CASSSWTSGSKYEQYF
TRBJ1-2	NA	TRBV6-2/TRBV6-3	NA	TGTGCCAGCAGCCTCGGACAGACATCTAACTATGGCTACACCTTC	CASSLGQTSNYGYTF
TRBJ2-5	NA	TRBV30	NA	TGTGCCTGGAGTGTGTTCGTGGGAGGAGAGACCCAGTACTTC	CAWSVFVGGETQYF
TRBJ1-2	NA	TRBV12-5	NA	TGTGCTAGTGGTTTGGTAGACAGTGGCTACACCTTC	CASGLVDSGYTF
TRBJ2-1	NA	TRBV3-1/TRBV3-2	NA	TGTGCCAGCTCCCCGGGGATCCAGCGCGACAATGAGCAGTTCTTC	CASSPGIQRDNEQFF
TRBJ1-1	TRBD1	TRBV5-8	NA	TGTGCCAGCAGCTTGGATCCAGGGGGGAGAGAAGCTTTCTTT	CASSLDPGGREAFF
TRBJ1-1	NA	TRBV6-5	NA	TGTGCCAGCAGTTACGAATTGGGCAGGGCGAGAGCTTTCTTT	CASSYELGRARAFF
TRBJ2-5	TRBD2	TRBV27	NA	TGTGCCAGCAGTTCGGGACTAGCGGGGATAGAGACCCAGTACTTC	CASSSGLAGIETQYF
TRBJ2-7	TRBD2	TRBV19	NA	TGTGCCAGTACAGGTAGCGGGAGTGGTGAGCAGTACTTC	CASTGSGSGEQYF
TRBJ1-6	TRBD1	TRBV7-2	NA	TGTGCCAGCAGACCGGGACAGTATAATTCACCCCTCCACTTT	CASRPGQYNSPLHF
TRBJ2-5	TRBD2	TRBV24-1	once	TGTGCCACCAGTGAGGGGGGTAGCGGGAGAGAGACCCAGTACTTC	CATSEGGSGRETQYF
TRBJ2-6	NA	TRBV5-1	NA	TGCGCCAGCAGCCCTGGACATCTTGGGGCCAACGTCCTGACTTTC	CASSPGHLGANVLTF
TRBJ2-7	TRBD1	TRBV3-1/TRBV3-2	NA	TGTGCCAGCAGCCAAGAAGGAGCAGGGGGCAGGAGCGAGCAGTACTTC	CASSQEGAGGRSEQYF
TRBJ2-7	TRBD1	TRBV2	once	TGTGCCAGCAGATTACAGGGGAGTTTAGCAAGTGGGTACTTC	CASRLQGSLASGYF
TRBJ1-1	TRBD1	TRBV23-1	NA	TGCGCCAGCAGTCAACCAGGACAGGATGTCTTCTTAAAGACTGAAGCTTTCTTT	CASSQPGQDVFLKTEAFF
TRBJ1-4	NA	TRBV28	NA	TGTGCCAGCAGCACATCCCCGGGTAATGAAAAACTGTTTTTT	CASSTSPGNEKLFF
TRBJ2-7	TRBD2	TRBV28	NA	TGTGCCAGCAGTTCTAGCGGGAAATCCTACGAGCAGTACTTC	CASSSSGKSYEQYF
TRBJ2-2	TRBD2	TRBV19	NA	TGTGCCAGTAGTAGGACTAGCGGGAAACCGGGGGAGCTGTTTTTT	CASSRTSGKPGELFF
TRBJ2-7	NA	TRBV21-1	NA	TGTGCCAGCAGCAAAGCGCACAGGGGCGCGTACGAGCAGTACTTC	CASSKAHRGAYEQYF